The rows below give T cell receptor beta chains drawn from one sample of a study of T cells in Graves' hyperthyroidism and ophthalmopathy. TCRdb processed the multiplex PCR reads anew with MiXCR; each CDR3 protein has one entry. The data contain about 350,000 distinct CDR3 sequences, about 15% of them singletons. The sequenced sample was blood. These receptors originate from a woman in her twenties or thirties with Graves' hyperthyroidism. Both conserved end residues are part of each CDR3. The D gene is left open where the match is weak. Rows give clone size only sometimes, using once, few, many, or a class for an expanded clone.

d_call j_call v_call clone_size cdr3_nt cdr3_aa
. TRBJ2-7 TRBV30 few TGTGCCTGGAGTGGCGTTACGGGAGCTTACTACGAGCAGTACTTC CAWSGVTGAYYEQYF
. TRBJ2-3 TRBV29-1 few TGCAGCGTTGCACTAGTATACACAGATACGCAGTATTTT CSVALVYTDTQYF
. TRBJ2-3 TRBV6-2/TRBV6-3 few TGTGCCAGCAGTTACAGTGTTCCGAGAGATACGCAGTATTTT CASSYSVPRDTQYF
. TRBJ1-1 TRBV19 few TGTGCCAGTATGGAGAACACTGAAGCTTTCTTT CASMENTEAFF
. TRBJ1-1 TRBV15 many TGTGCCACCGCGGGGGGGATGAACACTGAAGCTTTCTTT CATAGGMNTEAFF
. TRBJ1-5 TRBV20-1 few TGCAGTGCTCGAAAGACTCTCGATCAGCCCCAGCATTTT CSARKTLDQPQHF
. TRBJ2-7 TRBV6-5 . TGTGCCAGCAGTTACCGTCAGACAGACTCCTACGAGCAGTACTTC CASSYRQTDSYEQYF
TRBD2 TRBJ2-1 TRBV5-4 few TGTGCCAGCAGCTTGGATCTAGCGGGAGGATCGGATGAGCAGTTCTTC CASSLDLAGGSDEQFF
. TRBJ1-5 TRBV15 many TGTGCCACCAGCAGGGGGACTGGAAATCAGCCCCAGCATTTT CATSRGTGNQPQHF
TRBD2 TRBJ2-1 TRBV3-1 many TGTGCCAGCAGCCGGACTAGTGGTGGTGAGCAGTTCTTC CASSRTSGGEQFF
TRBD2 TRBJ2-1 TRBV19 few TGTGCCACCTCAAGGTCGGGAGGCTACAATGAGCAGTTCTTC CATSRSGGYNEQFF
. TRBJ2-1 TRBV9 . TGTGCCAGCAGCGTAGACGGCGCCAATGAGCAGTTCTTC CASSVDGANEQFF
TRBD1 TRBJ1-5 TRBV30 . TGTGCCTGGAGTCTTGGGGACAGGGGTCAGCCCCAGCATTTT CAWSLGDRGQPQHF
TRBD1 TRBJ1-1 TRBV12-5 many TGTGCTAGTGGTTTGTTCGCGGGTGCCGGGACAGGACTTAACACTGAAGCTTTCTTT CASGLFAGAGTGLNTEAFF
. TRBJ2-3 TRBV5-1 many TGCGCCAGCAGCTTGGGTTCTACGGGAGCGGCAGATACGCAGTATTTT CASSLGSTGAADTQYF
TRBD2 TRBJ2-7 TRBV6-2/TRBV6-3 many TGTGCCAGCAGACCAAGCGGGGAGGGGTCCTACGAGCAGTACTTC CASRPSGEGSYEQYF
. TRBJ2-5 TRBV4-1 . TGCGCCAGCAGCCACAATCTAGTAACCCTGGAGACCCAGTACTTC CASSHNLVTLETQYF
TRBD1 TRBJ1-1 TRBV5-1 few TGCGCCAGCAGCTTGGGAAGAACAGGGGGCATCGCTTTCTTT CASSLGRTGGIAFF
TRBD2 TRBJ2-1 TRBV12-3/TRBV12-4 many TGTGCCAGCAGCACCCGAGCGGGAGTTCGTCCTGAGCAGTTCTTC CASSTRAGVRPEQFF
. TRBJ1-4 TRBV5-1 many TGCGCCAGCAGCTCCGGGTTCGGCGAAAAACTGTTTTTT CASSSGFGEKLFF
TRBD1 TRBJ2-7 TRBV5-6 few TGTGCCAGCAGATCACAGGGGGACTCCTACGAGCAGTACTTC CASRSQGDSYEQYF
TRBD2 TRBJ2-3 TRBV20-1 . TGCAGTGCTCTAGCGGGAGTAACTAGGGCAGATACGCAGTATTTT CSALAGVTRADTQYF
. TRBJ2-1 TRBV7-9 few TGTGCCAGCAGCCCACAGGGAGCACCCGGCTATGAGCAGTTCTTC CASSPQGAPGYEQFF
. TRBJ2-3 TRBV6-1 . TGTGCCAGCAGTGATTCTTCCGAGAATACGCAGTATTTT CASSDSSENTQYF
. TRBJ1-5 TRBV20-1 few TGCAGTGCTAGAGATATTTTGTTAGAACAATATAGCAATCAGCCCCAGCATTTT CSARDILLEQYSNQPQHF
. TRBJ1-2 TRBV20-1 . TGCAGTGCTAGATTAGGGAGCGGCTACACCTTC CSARLGSGYTF
. TRBJ2-7 TRBV27 few TGTGCCAGCAGTAGGGACGGGTCGGGATACGAGCAGTACTTC CASSRDGSGYEQYF
. TRBJ2-1 TRBV19 once TGTGCCAGTAGTATAGCTGCCCCTAATGAGCAGTTCTTC CASSIAAPNEQFF
. TRBJ2-5 TRBV24-1 few TGTGCCACCAGTGATTTGCGGAGAGGGGGGGAAGAGACCCAGTACTTC CATSDLRRGGEETQYF
. TRBJ1-4 TRBV5-1 few TGCGCCAGCAGCTTTGACGGATTTACAACTAATGAAAAACTGTTTTTT CASSFDGFTTNEKLFF
TRBD2 TRBJ2-2 TRBV28 many TGTGCCAGCAGTTTATCTAGCGGGGTTGGAAAGTGGGAGCTGTTTTTT CASSLSSGVGKWELFF
. TRBJ2-3 TRBV5-1 few TGCGCCAGCAGCTTGTTCGCCACAGATACGCAGTATTTT CASSLFATDTQYF
TRBD2 TRBJ2-7 TRBV27 many TGTGCCAGCAGGGGGGACTACTACGAGCAGTACTTC CASRGDYYEQYF
. TRBJ2-3 TRBV7-2 many TGTGCCAGCAGCTTAGCAATAGCGTCTAGCACAGATACGCAGTATTTT CASSLAIASSTDTQYF
. TRBJ2-4 TRBV20-1 . TGCAGTGCTAGTGGAGGATATGCCAAAAACATTCAGTACTTC CSASGGYAKNIQYF
TRBD2 TRBJ2-5 TRBV7-9 few TGTGCCAGCAGCCTAGACGGGAGGTGGGAGACCCAGTACTTC CASSLDGRWETQYF
. TRBJ2-7 TRBV6-1 . TGTGCCAGCAGTGAAGCGAAGCCAGGGTCGGGCGAGCAGTACTTC CASSEAKPGSGEQYF
TRBD1 TRBJ1-4 TRBV7-2 many TGTGCCAGCAGCAACTCCGGGACAGGAGGCGAAAAACTGTTTTTT CASSNSGTGGEKLFF
. TRBJ2-1 TRBV7-6 many TGTGCCAGCAGCACGGGGTCTAGCGAGTACAATGAGCAGTTCTTC CASSTGSSEYNEQFF
. TRBJ2-2 TRBV7-9 . TGTGCCACCCCAATCGGGCCCGCGAACACCGGGGAGCTGTTTTTT CATPIGPANTGELFF
. TRBJ1-1 TRBV29-1 many TGCAGCGGGTCGACAGGGAACACTGAAGCTTTCTTT CSGSTGNTEAFF
. TRBJ2-6 TRBV28 few TGTGCCACTGTGGGAAGCTCTGGGGCCAACGTCCTGACTTTC CATVGSSGANVLTF
TRBD1 TRBJ2-7 TRBV13 . TGTGCCAGCAGCGAACAGGGGTCGCAGTACTTC CASSEQGSQYF
TRBD1 TRBJ2-7 TRBV6-2/TRBV6-3 once TGTGCCAGCTCTACAGGGGGCAACTCCTACGAGCAGTACTTC CASSTGGNSYEQYF
. TRBJ1-1 TRBV28 many TGTGCCAGCAGACGTGAACTCATAAGTAACACTGAAGCTTTCTTT CASRRELISNTEAFF
. TRBJ2-1 TRBV20-1 . TGCAGTGCTAGAGATGGAGGGAGCGGAGACAATGAGCAGTTCTTC CSARDGGSGDNEQFF
. TRBJ2-2 TRBV12-3/TRBV12-4 . TGTGCCAGCAGCCGGTCGAGCGGAAACAGGCGGGAGCTGTTTTTT CASSRSSGNRRELFF